The 28 T cell receptor beta chains listed next were all sequenced from one sample in a study of vaccination and CD4 T cells after COVID-19. Treatment of the sample: approximately 11-day PBMC culture with coronavirus spike peptide pools or control peptides (ViraFEST assay). Their specific antigens are unknown. Scientists ran DNA taken from cultured CD4+ T cells through the Oncomine TCR Beta short-read assay for sequencing. TCRdb passed the PCR reads through MiXCR, listing each CDR3 protein once. The sample consists of tens of thousands of distinct CDR3 sequences, over 55% of them appearing once. Sequenced here: CD4+ T cells from blood, cultured in vitro, sampled after SARS-CoV-2 vaccination. These receptors all come from a human donor who received a COVID-19 vaccine.

This sequence joins TRBV24-1 and TRBJ2-2; the D gene is possibly TRBD1 (5 bases). The CDR3 sequence is 17 residues long. V lost 4 bases and J lost 1, with 15 bases in between. CDR1 and CDR2 (germline): KGHDR, SFDVKD. CDR3 loop: CATSDRKARGNTGELFF. DNA for the CDR3: TGTGCCACCAGTGACCGTAAGGCAAGGGGGAACACCGGGGAGCTGTTTTTT.

This clonotype came up once. The rearrangement joins TRBV20-1 to TRBJ1-1, with D perhaps TRBD1 (5 bases). The CDR3 contains 13 residues. Deletions cut 2 bases from V and 1 base from J, with 8 bases between. Germline CDR1 and CDR2: DFQATT and SNEGSKA (reference sequence). DNA of the CDR3: TGCAGTGCTAGAAGACAGCGGAACACTGAAGCTTTCTTT. Its protein product is CSARRQRNTEAFF.

The chain combines TRBV24-1 with TRBJ2-7, with 8 bases that match TRBD1. CDR1 KGHDR and CDR2 SFDVKD come from the germline V gene. The trim removed 7 bases at V and 6 bases at J, leaving 7 bases unmatched. This CDR3 is built from 13 residues. Here the CDR3 reads CATSNPGGREQYF. For the CDR3, the DNA is TGTGCCACCAGCAACCCAGGGGGCCGCGAGCAGTACTTC.

The genes are TRBV2 and TRBJ1-1; D is perhaps TRBD1 (5 bases). Germline values: CDR1 SNHLY, CDR2 FYNNEI. This CDR3 contains 17 residues. Trimming removed 2 bases at V and 5 bases at J, with 21 bases between. CDR3 sequence reads: CASSEIARRGLRTEAFF. The CDR3 DNA reads TGTGCCAGCAGTGAAATTGCCCGTAGGGGTTTACGGACTGAAGCTTTCTTT.

CDR3 in DNA: TGTGCCAGCAGCAAGAGGGGACAGGCTAGCAGCAATCAGCCCCAGCATTTT. Translated, it gives CASSKRGQASSNQPQHF. The chain links TRBV21-1 to TRBJ1-5; no DNA check was done on the table's D call, TRBD1. TRBV21-1 has pseudogene status. This CDR3 has 17 residues.

The rearrangement uses TRBV20-1 and TRBJ1-3, with D perhaps TRBD1 (5 bases). The CDR3 length is 11 residues. Per germline, CDR1 DFQATT and CDR2 SNEGSKA (reference sequence). V shed 6 bases and J shed 2 bases, with 5 bases lying between them. The CDR3 nucleotides are TGCAGTGCAGGGGCTGGAAACACCATATATTTT. Translated: CSAGAGNTIYF.

This clonotype was seen a few times. V usage is TRBV7-6 and J usage is TRBJ1-4; the D is unclear. The CDR3 spans 14 residues. V lost 0 bases and J lost 4, with 6 bases in between. Germline V gives CDR1 SGHVS, CDR2 FNYEAQ. CDR3 loop: CASSLAGINEKLFF. The CDR3 DNA follows: TGTGCCAGCAGCTTAGCAGGGATTAATGAAAAACTGTTTTTT. The full variable domain, with the rest looked up from reference TRBV7-6 and TRBJ1-4, is GAGVSQSPRYKVTKRGQDVALRCDPISGHVSLYWYRQALGQGPEFLTYFNYEAQQDKSGLPNDRFSAERPEGSISTLTIQRTEQRDSAMYRCASSLAGINEKLFFGSGTQLSVL.

CDR3 bases: TGTGCCAGCCAGAAAACCGGGACCTCGGAAAATCAGCCCCAGCATTTT. Its translation is CASQKTGTSENQPQHF. The genes are TRBV19 and TRBJ1-5; D might be TRBD1 (5 bases). V was cut by 9 bases and J by 4 bases, with 22 bases left in between. Germline V lookup: CDR1 LNHDA, CDR2 SQIVND (reference sequence). CDR3 size: 16 residues.

In its sample, this clonotype was seen a few times. The genes are TRBV20-1 and TRBJ1-1; 10 nucleotides match TRBD1. Germline V gives CDR1 DFQATT, CDR2 SNEGSKA (reference sequence). The CDR3 spans 14 residues. CDR3 sequence reads: CSVGRDRGNTEAFF. CDR3 coding DNA: TGCAGCGTGGGGCGGGACAGGGGGAACACTGAAGCTTTCTTT.

The genes are TRBV10-1 and TRBJ2-2; D remains unclear. Germline V CDR1 and CDR2: WNHNN, SYGVQD (reference sequence). The length of the CDR3 is 13 residues. V shed 3 bases and J shed 5 bases, with 7 bases lying between them. The CDR3 here is CASSESETGELFF. CDR3 nucleotides: TGCGCCAGCAGTGAATCCGAAACCGGGGAGCTGTTTTTT.

This CDR3 is CSARETVNTEAFF. CDR3 coding DNA: TGCAGTGCTCGGGAGACAGTGAACACTGAAGCTTTCTTT. The gene calls are TRBV20-1 and TRBJ1-1; a weak D match, TRBD1 (5 bases). The CDR3 length is 13 residues. The ends were cut back, 5 bases at V and 0 bases at J, with 10 bases in the middle. Germline CDR1 and CDR2: DFQATT and SNEGSKA (reference sequence).

The CDR3 DNA is TGTGCCAGCAGCCAAGCCACTAGCACCGGGGAGCTGTTTTTT. Encoded protein: CASSQATSTGELFF. The rearrangement joins TRBV3-1 to TRBJ2-2; TRBD2 might be the D (5 bases). The CDR3 length is 14 residues. Germline V lookup: CDR1 LGHDT, CDR2 YNNKEL (reference sequence). Trimming removed 1 base at V and 4 bases at J, with 7 bases between.

The rearrangement links TRBV7-9 to TRBJ1-6, with 9 nucleotides matching TRBD1. Germline CDR1 is SEHNR and CDR2 is FQNEAQ (reference sequence). The CDR3 runs 13 residues. V dropped 5 bases and J dropped 10; count of bases not matched to a gene: 3. The CDR3: CASSGQGKSPLHF. DNA for the CDR3: TGTGCCAGCAGCGGACAGGGGAAATCACCCCTCCACTTT.

The chain combines TRBV18 with TRBJ1-1; 7 positions agree with TRBD1. V gave up 4 bases and J gave up 1 base; unmatched junction bases: 6. CDR3 length: 15 residues. Germline CDR1 KGHSH, CDR2 LQKENI. In nucleotides, the CDR3 is TGTGCCAGCTCACATTCCGGGACAGCGAACACTGAAGCTTTCTTT. It codes for CASSHSGTANTEAFF. The complete variable domain, with remaining parts taken from reference TRBV18 and TRBJ1-1, reads NAGVMQNPRHLVRRRGQEARLRCSPMKGHSHVYWYRQLPEEGLKFMVYLQKENIIDESGMPKERFSAEFPKEGPSILRIQQVVRGDSAAYFCASSHSGTANTEAFFGQGTRLTVV.

The V call is TRBV5-1, the J call TRBJ1-1; 7 bases fit TRBD1. J was trimmed by 10 bases and V by 4 bases; bases with no gene match: 13. CDR1 is SGHRS and CDR2 is YFSETQ in the germline V gene. This CDR3 comprises 14 residues. As DNA, the CDR3 is TGCGCCAGCAGCGGGTGGACAGGCCGGCTCGGAGCTTTCTTT. Protein product: CASSGWTGRLGAFF.

The rearrangement uses TRBV10-1 and TRBJ2-1; 11 positions agree with TRBD2. Germline CDR1 WNHNN, CDR2 SYGVQD (reference sequence). V lost 10 bases and J lost 5; bases outside the gene matches: 1. The CDR3 spans 12 residues. The CDR3 sequence: CATGLADNEQFF. CDR3 bases: TGCGCCACGGGACTAGCGGACAATGAGCAGTTCTTC.

The chain joins TRBV10-2 to TRBJ1-4; possible D gene TRBD1, 6 bases. This CDR3 is built from 14 residues. The V gene's germline CDR1 is WSHSY and CDR2 SAAADI. The V end was cut by 10 bases, the J end by 4 bases, with 16 bases between. The CDR3 spells CATQGRARNEKLFF. CDR3 coding DNA: TGCGCCACCCAGGGGCGAGCACGTAATGAAAAACTGTTTTTT.

The rearrangement links TRBV7-8 to TRBJ2-5; 8 positions match TRBD2. V lost 1 base and J lost 0; bases outside the gene matches: 10. The V gene's germline CDR1 is SGHVS and CDR2 FQNEAQ. This CDR3 has 18 residues. The CDR3: CASSLVVAGSINQETQYF. In DNA, the CDR3 is TGTGCCAGCAGCTTAGTGGTAGCGGGGAGCATAAACCAAGAGACCCAGTACTTC. The full variable domain, rest sourced from reference TRBV7-8 and TRBJ2-5, is GAGVSQSPRYKVAKRGQDVALRCDPISGHVSLFWYQQALGQGPEFLTYFQNEAQLDKSGLPSDRFFAERPEGSVSTLKIQRTQQEDSAVYLCASSLVVAGSINQETQYFGPGTRLLVL.

The chain has TRBV12-3 or TRBV12-4 and TRBJ2-3; 8 bases are a match to TRBD2. The CDR3 covers 13 residues. With 3 bases clipped from V and 6 bases from J, the junction kept 2 bases outside the gene matches. The CDR3 region has the DNA TGTGCCAGCAGTTTCTTAGCGGGGGATACGCAGTATTTT. Translation gives CASSFLAGDTQYF.

DNA of the CDR3: TGTGCCTGGGCCAGCCGTGCATTAACTAGTGGCTACACCTTC. Residues: CAWASRALTSGYTF. The chain employs TRBV30 and TRBJ1-2; D unclear. Trimming cost V 5 bases and J 7 bases, with 20 bases left between them. The CDR3 is 14 residues long. Per germline, CDR1 GTSNPN and CDR2 SVGIG (reference sequence).

In this sample, this clonotype turned up once. This chain uses TRBV6-1 with TRBJ1-5; no clear D gene. Germline assignment: CDR1 MNHNS and CDR2 SASEGT. There are 14 residues in the CDR3. The ends were cut back, 4 bases at V and 7 bases at J, with 14 bases in the middle. In DNA form, the CDR3 reads TGTGCCAGCAGTGTATCGGTTATTATGCAGCCCCAGCATTTT. As protein: CASSVSVIMQPQHF.

The genes are TRBV4-2 and TRBJ1-5; 8 bases agree with TRBD1. Germline lookup yields CDR1 LGHNA and CDR2 YNFKEQ. The V segment lost 0 bases and the J segment 7 bases; nucleotides outside the gene matches: 2. The CDR3 has 14 amino acids. DNA of the CDR3: TGTGCCAGCAGCCAAGAAGGGGACAGGCAGCCCCAGCATTTT. It yields the protein CASSQEGDRQPQHF.

The chain employs TRBV6-1 and TRBJ2-1; 7 bases agree with TRBD1. Losses at the gene ends were 3 bases for V and 5 bases for J; bases not matched to a gene: 10. Germline assignment: CDR1 MNHNS and CDR2 SASEGT. The CDR3 has 16 amino acids. In nucleotides, the CDR3 is TGTGCCAGCAGTGAGTACGACAGGGTCTATAACAATGAGCAGTTCTTC. It translates to CASSEYDRVYNNEQFF.

This clonotype turned up a few times. This chain connects TRBV7-2 to TRBJ1-6, with 7 nucleotides matching TRBD1. V shed 4 bases, J shed 6 bases, and the junction held 12 bases outside the gene matches. Germline V gene sequence: CDR1 SGHTA, CDR2 FQGNSA. The CDR3 covers 17 residues. CDR3 nucleotides: TGTGCCAGCAGCTCGACCCCCCCGGGACAGCCTAATTCACCCCTCCACTTT. Translation gives CASSSTPPGQPNSPLHF.

The chain is built from TRBV12-3 or TRBV12-4 and TRBJ2-4; TRBD1 might be the D (6 bases). Trimming removed 5 bases from V and 0 bases from J, with 11 bases in between. The CDR3 is 15 amino acids. Here the CDR3 reads CASSVRTVAKNIQYF. As DNA, the CDR3 is TGTGCCAGCAGTGTTAGGACAGTAGCCAAAAACATTCAGTACTTC.

V usage is TRBV6-5 and J usage is TRBJ1-1; D unclear. Trimming stripped 0 bases from V and 4 bases from J, with 9 bases between. The CDR3 runs to 14 residues. CDR1 is MNHEY and CDR2 is SVGAGI in the germline V gene. This chain's CDR3 is CASSYSGRSTEAFF. CDR3 sequence (DNA): TGTGCCAGCAGTTACTCGGGGAGGAGCACTGAAGCTTTCTTT.

The chain combines TRBV7-2 with TRBJ1-2; D may be TRBD1 (6 bases). V was trimmed by 8 bases and J by 3 bases, leaving 13 bases between them. The germline CDR1 and CDR2 sequences are SGHTA and FQGNSA. CDR3 size: 13 residues. The CDR3 DNA follows: TGTGCCAGCGGCGAGGACAGCTACTATGGCTACACCTTC. Amino acid sequence: CASGEDSYYGYTF.

This chain links TRBV24-1 with TRBJ2-1, with D possibly being TRBD1 (6 bases). V was trimmed by 3 bases and J by 4 bases, leaving 12 bases between them. The CDR3 runs 15 residues. The V gene's germline CDR1 is KGHDR and CDR2 SFDVKD. The CDR3 region is CATSDTGRSYNEQFF. The CDR3 region has the DNA TGTGCCACCAGTGATACAGGGCGGTCGTACAATGAGCAGTTCTTC.